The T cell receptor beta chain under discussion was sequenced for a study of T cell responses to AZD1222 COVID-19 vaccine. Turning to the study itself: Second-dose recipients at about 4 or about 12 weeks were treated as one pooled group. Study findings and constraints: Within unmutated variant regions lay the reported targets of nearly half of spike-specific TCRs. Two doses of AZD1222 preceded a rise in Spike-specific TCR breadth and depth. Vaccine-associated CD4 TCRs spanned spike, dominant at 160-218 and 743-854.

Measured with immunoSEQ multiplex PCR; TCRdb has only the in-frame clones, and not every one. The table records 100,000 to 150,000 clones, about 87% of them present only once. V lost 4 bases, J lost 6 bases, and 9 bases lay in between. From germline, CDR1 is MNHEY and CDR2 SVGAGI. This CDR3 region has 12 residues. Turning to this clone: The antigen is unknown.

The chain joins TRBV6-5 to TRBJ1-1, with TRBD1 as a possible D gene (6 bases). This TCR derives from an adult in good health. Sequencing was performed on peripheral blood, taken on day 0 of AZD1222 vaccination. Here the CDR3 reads CASSSRQAEAFF. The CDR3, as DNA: TGTGCCAGCAGTTCTCGACAGGCTGAAGCTTTCTTT.